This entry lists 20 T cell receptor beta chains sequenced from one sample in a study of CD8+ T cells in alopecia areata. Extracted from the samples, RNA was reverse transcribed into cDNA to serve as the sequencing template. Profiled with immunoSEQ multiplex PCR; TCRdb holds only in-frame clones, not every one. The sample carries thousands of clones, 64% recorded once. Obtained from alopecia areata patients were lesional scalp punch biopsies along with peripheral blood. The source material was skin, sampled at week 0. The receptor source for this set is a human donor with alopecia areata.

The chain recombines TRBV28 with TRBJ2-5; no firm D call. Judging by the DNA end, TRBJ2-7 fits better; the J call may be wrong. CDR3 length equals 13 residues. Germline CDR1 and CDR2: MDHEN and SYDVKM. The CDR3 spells CASSLREAYEQYF. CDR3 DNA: TGTGCCAGCAGTTTGAGAGAGGCCTACGAGCAGTACTTC.

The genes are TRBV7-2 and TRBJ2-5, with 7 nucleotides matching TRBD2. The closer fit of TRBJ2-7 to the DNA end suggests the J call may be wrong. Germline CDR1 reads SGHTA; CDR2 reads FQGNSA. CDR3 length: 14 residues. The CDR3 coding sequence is TGTGCCAGCAGCCCGGGGCTAGCGGCGACCGAGCAGTACTTC. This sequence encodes CASSPGLAATEQYF.

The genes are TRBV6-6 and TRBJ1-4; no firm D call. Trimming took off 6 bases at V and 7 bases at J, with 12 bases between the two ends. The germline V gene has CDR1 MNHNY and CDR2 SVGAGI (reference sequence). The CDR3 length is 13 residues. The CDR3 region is CASSPRESEKLFF. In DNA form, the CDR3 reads TGTGCCAGCAGCCCGCGGGAGAGTGAAAAACTGTTTTTT.

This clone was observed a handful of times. CDR3 sequence: CASSSPEEGYATDYGYTF. The DNA for the CDR3 is TGTGCCAGCAGCTCCCCCGAGGAAGGTTATGCGACTGACTATGGCTACACCTTC. The chain employs TRBV7-3 and TRBJ1-2; no definite D call. The CDR3 has 18 residues. With 4 bases removed from V and 3 bases from J, the gap between germline ends came to 24 bases. Germline lookup yields CDR1 SGHTA and CDR2 FQGTGA.

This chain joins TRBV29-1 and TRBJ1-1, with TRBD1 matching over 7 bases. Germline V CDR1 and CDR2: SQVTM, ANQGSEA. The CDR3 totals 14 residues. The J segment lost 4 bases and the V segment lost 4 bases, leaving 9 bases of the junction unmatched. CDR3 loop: CSVAQGRSGTEAFF. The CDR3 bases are TGCAGCGTTGCACAGGGGAGATCGGGCACTGAAGCTTTCTTT.

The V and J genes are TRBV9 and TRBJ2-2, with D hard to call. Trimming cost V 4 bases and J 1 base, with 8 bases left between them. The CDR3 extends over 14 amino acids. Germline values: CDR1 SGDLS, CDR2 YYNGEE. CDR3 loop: CASSRTGNTGELFF. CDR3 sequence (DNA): TGTGCCAGCAGCCGGACGGGGAACACCGGGGAGCTGTTTTTT.

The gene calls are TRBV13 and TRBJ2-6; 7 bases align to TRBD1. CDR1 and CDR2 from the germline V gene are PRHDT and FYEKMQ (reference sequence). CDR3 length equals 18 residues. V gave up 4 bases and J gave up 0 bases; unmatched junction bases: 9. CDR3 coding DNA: TGTGCCAGCAGCTACAGGACAGGCGCCCCCTCTGGGGCCAACGTCCTGACTTTC. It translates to CASSYRTGAPSGANVLTF.

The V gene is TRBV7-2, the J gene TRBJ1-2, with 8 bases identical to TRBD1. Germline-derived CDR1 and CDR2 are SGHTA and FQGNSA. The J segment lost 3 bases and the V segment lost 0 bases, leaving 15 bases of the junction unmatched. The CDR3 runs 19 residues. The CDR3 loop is CASSLANLQGAREYYGYTF. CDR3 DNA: TGTGCCAGCAGCTTAGCAAACCTGCAGGGGGCGAGGGAATACTATGGCTACACCTTC.

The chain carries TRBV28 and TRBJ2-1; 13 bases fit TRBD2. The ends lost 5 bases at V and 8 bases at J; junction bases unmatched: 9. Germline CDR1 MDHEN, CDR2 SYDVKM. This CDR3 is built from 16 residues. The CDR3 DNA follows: TGTGCCAGCAGTCTTACTAGCGGGAGGGCGGGCGATGAGCAGTTCTTC. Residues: CASSLTSGRAGDEQFF.

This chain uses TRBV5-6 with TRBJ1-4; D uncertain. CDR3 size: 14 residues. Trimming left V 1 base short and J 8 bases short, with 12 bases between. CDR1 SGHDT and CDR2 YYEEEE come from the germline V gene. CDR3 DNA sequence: TGTGCCAGCAGCTTGACGCAGAAAGGAGAAAAACTGTTTTTT. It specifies CASSLTQKGEKLFF.

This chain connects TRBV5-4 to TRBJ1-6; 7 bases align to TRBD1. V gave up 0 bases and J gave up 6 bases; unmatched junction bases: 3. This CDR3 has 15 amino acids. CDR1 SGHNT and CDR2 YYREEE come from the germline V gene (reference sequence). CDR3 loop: CASSLGDSANSPLHF. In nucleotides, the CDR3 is TGTGCCAGCAGCTTGGGGGACAGTGCTAATTCACCCCTCCACTTT.

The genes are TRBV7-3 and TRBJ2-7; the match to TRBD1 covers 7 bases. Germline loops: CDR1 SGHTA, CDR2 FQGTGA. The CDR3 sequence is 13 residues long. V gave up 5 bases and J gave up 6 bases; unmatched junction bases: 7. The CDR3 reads CASSADRAGEQYF. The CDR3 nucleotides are TGTGCCAGCAGCGCCGACAGGGCTGGCGAGCAGTACTTC.

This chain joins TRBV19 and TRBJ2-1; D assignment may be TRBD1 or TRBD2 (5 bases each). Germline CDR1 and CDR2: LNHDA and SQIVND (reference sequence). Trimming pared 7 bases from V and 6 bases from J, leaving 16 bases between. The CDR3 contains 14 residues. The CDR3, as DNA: TGTGCCAGTAAGGTGGCAGGGACCATCAATGAGCAGTTCTTC. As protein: CASKVAGTINEQFF.

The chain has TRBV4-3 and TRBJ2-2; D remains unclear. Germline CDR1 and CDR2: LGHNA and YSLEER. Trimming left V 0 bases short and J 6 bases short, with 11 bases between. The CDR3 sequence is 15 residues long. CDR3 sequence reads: CASSQDSIGSGELFF. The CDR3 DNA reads TGCGCCAGCAGCCAAGATTCTATCGGTTCCGGGGAGCTGTTTTTT.

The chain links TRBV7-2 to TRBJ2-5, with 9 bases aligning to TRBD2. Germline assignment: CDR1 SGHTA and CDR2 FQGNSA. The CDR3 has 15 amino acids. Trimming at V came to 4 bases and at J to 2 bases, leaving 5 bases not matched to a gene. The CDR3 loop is CASSSLAGPQETQYF. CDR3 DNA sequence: TGTGCCAGCAGCTCCCTAGCGGGACCACAAGAGACCCAGTACTTC.

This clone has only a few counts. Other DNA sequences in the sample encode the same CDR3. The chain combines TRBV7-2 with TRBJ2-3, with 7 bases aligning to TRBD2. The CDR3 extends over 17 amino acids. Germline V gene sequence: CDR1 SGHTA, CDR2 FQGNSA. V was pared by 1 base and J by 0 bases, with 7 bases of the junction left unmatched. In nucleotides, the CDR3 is TGTGCCAGCAGCTTAGGTGGTAGCGGGCTGAGCACAGATACGCAGTATTTT. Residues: CASSLGGSGLSTDTQYF.

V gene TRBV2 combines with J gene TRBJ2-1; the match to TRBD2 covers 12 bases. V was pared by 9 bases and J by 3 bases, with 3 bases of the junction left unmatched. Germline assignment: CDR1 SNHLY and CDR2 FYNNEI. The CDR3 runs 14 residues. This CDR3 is CASSGLAGYNEQFF. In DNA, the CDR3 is TGTGCCAGTTCGGGACTAGCGGGCTACAATGAGCAGTTCTTC.

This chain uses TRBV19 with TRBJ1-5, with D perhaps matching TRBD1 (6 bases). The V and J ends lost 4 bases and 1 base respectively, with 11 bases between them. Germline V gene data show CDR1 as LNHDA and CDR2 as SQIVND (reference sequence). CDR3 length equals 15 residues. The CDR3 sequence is CASSSRGPSNQPQHF. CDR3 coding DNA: TGTGCCAGTAGTAGCAGGGGCCCCAGCAATCAGCCCCAGCATTTT. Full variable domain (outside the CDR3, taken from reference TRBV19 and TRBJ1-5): DGGITQSPKYLFRKEGQNVTLSCEQNLNHDAMYWYRQDPGQGLRLIYYSQIVNDFQKGDIAEGYSVSREKKESFPLTVTSAQKNPTAFYLCASSSRGPSNQPQHFGDGTRLSIL.

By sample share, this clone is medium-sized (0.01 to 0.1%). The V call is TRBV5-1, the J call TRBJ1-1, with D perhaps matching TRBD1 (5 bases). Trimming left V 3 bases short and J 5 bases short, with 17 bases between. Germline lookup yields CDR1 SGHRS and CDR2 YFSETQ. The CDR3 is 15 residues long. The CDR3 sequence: CASSSSSRAGTEAFF. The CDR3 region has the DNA TGCGCCAGCAGCTCAAGTAGCAGGGCGGGAACTGAAGCTTTCTTT.

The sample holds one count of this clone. DNA of the CDR3: TGTGCCAGCTCACCAGACGGGACAGGGTCCTACGAGCAGTACTTC. Residues: CASSPDGTGSYEQYF. The chain employs TRBV18 and TRBJ2-5; 9 bases fit TRBD1. Near its end, the DNA agrees better with TRBJ2-7, so the J call may be wrong. The CDR3 has 15 residues. Germline loops: CDR1 KGHSH, CDR2 LQKENI.